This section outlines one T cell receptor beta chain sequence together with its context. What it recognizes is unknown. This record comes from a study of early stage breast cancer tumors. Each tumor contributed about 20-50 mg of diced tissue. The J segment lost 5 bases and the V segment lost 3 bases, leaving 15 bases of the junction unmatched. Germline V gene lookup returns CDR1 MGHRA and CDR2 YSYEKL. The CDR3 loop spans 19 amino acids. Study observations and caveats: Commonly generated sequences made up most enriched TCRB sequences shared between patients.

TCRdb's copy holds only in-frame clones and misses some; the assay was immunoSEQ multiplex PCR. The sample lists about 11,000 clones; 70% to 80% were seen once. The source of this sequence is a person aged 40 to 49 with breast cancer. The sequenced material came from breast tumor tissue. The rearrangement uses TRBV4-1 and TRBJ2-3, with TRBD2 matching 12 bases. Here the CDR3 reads CASSHIGLAGSGREDTQYF. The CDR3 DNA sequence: TGCGCCAGCAGCCATATAGGACTAGCGGGATCTGGTCGGGAAGATACGCAGTATTTT.